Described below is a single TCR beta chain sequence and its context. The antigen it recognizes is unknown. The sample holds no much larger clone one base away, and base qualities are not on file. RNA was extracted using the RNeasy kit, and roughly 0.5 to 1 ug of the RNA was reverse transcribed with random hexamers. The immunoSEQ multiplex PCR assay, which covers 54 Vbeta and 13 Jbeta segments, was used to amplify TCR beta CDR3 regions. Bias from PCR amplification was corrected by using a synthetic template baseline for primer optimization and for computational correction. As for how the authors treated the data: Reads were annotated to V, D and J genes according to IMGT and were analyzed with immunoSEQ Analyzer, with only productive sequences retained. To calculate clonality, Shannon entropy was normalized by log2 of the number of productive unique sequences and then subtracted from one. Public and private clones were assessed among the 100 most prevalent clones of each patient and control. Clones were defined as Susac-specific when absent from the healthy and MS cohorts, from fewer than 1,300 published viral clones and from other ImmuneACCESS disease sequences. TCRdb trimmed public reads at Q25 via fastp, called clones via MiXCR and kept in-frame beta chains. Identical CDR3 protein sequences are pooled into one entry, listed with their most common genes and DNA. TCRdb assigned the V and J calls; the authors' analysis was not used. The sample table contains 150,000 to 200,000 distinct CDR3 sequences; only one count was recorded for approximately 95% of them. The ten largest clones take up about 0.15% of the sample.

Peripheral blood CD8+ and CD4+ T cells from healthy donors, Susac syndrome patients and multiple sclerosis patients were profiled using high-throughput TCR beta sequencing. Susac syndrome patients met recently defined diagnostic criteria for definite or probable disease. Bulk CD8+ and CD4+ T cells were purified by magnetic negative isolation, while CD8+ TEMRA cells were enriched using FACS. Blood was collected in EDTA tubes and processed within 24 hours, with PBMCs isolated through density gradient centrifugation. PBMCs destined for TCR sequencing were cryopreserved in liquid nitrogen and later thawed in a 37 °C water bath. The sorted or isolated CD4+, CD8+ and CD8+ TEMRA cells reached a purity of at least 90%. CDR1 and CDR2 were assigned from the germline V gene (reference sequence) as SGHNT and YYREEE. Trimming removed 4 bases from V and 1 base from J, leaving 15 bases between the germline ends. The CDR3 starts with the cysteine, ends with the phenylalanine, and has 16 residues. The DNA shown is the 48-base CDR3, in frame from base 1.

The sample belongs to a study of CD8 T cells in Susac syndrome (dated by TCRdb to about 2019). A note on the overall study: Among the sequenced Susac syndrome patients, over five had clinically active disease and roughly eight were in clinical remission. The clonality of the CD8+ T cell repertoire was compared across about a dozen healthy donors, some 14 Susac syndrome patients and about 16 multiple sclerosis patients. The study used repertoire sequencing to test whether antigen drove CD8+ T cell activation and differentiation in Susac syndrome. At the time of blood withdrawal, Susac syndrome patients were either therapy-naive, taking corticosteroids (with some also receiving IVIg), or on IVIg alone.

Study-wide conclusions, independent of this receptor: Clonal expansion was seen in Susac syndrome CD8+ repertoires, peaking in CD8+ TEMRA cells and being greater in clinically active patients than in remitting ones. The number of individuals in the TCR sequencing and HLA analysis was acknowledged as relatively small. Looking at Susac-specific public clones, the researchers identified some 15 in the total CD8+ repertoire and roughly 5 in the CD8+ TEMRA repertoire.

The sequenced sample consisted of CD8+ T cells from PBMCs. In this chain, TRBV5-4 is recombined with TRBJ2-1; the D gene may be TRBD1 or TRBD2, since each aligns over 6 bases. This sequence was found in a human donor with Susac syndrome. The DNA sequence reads TGTGCCAGCAGCCCGGAGGGGGGTGGATCCTACAATGAGCAGTTCTTC. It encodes CASSPEGGGSYNEQFF.